This entry lists 24 T cell receptor beta chains sequenced from one sample in a study of T cells in Graves' hyperthyroidism and ophthalmopathy. Amplified TCR beta CDR3 regions came from RNA transcripts. TCR CDR3 underwent first-round RT-PCR with the HTBI primer set. Via MiXCR, TCRdb re-called the multiplex PCR reads, giving one row per CDR3 protein. The sample holds hundreds of thousands of distinct CDR3 sequences, around 16% seen once. Sequenced material: blood. These receptors came from a woman aged 30 to 39 with Graves' hyperthyroidism.

In this sample, this clonotype turned up a few times. The chain links TRBV2 to TRBJ1-4; TRBD1 might be the D (5 bases). CDR1 and CDR2 from the germline V gene are SNHLY and FYNNEI. The CDR3 runs to 15 residues. The ends were cut back, 8 bases at V and 7 bases at J, with 20 bases in the middle. CDR3 sequence: CASQIMSGFGEKLFF. CDR3 in DNA: TGTGCCAGCCAGATCATGTCAGGGTTTGGTGAAAAACTGTTTTTT.

The chain combines TRBV5-4 with TRBJ2-4, with D unresolved. The ends were cut back, 2 bases at V and 0 bases at J, with 9 bases in the middle. Germline V gene sequence: CDR1 SGHNT, CDR2 YYREEE (reference sequence). There are 15 residues in the CDR3. The CDR3 DNA reads TGTGCCAGCAGCTTTGGCGAGCTAGCCAAAAACATTCAGTACTTC. It codes for CASSFGELAKNIQYF.

This sequence joins TRBV28 and TRBJ1-5, with D uncertain. CDR1 and CDR2 from the germline V gene are MDHEN and SYDVKM. Deletions cut 10 bases from V and 6 bases from J, with 4 bases between. There are 9 residues in the CDR3. The CDR3, as DNA: TGTGCCATCGGTCAGCCCCAGCATTTT. It yields the protein CAIGQPQHF.

Ten or more counts support this clonotype. The gene calls are TRBV12-3 or TRBV12-4 and TRBJ2-3; a possible D gene is TRBD1 (5 bases). The CDR3 consists of 15 residues. Deletions cut 6 bases from V and 5 bases from J, with 18 bases between. Written as DNA, the CDR3 is TGTGCCAGCAGGGCCTTGGGGCGGCCCCGAGATACGCAGTATTTT. Its protein is CASRALGRPRDTQYF.

The table lists this clonotype with a few counts. The chain carries TRBV20-1 and TRBJ1-1, with D uncertain. The CDR3 is 15 residues long. Germline-derived CDR1 and CDR2 are DFQATT and SNEGSKA (reference sequence). Trimming left V 2 bases short and J 0 bases short, with 13 bases between. CDR3 nucleotides: TGCAGTGCTAGAACAACCCCTACAGTGAACACTGAAGCTTTCTTT. Residues: CSARTTPTVNTEAFF.

Many counts were recorded for this clonotype. This chain joins TRBV2 and TRBJ1-6; 10 bases match TRBD1. Looked up from germline, CDR1 is SNHLY and CDR2 is FYNNEI. The junction had 7 bases not matched to a gene; V was cut back by 6 bases and J by 8 bases. CDR3 length: 15 residues. The CDR3 sequence is CASRLTGGADSPLHF. CDR3 DNA sequence: TGTGCCAGCAGATTGACAGGGGGCGCCGATTCACCCCTCCACTTT.

This clonotype occurred many times. The chain joins TRBV6-2 or TRBV6-3 to TRBJ2-5; D perhaps matches TRBD1 (6 bases). Germline CDR1 MNHEY, CDR2 SVGEGT. V was pared by 6 bases and J by 2 bases, with 16 bases between. The CDR3 spans 15 residues. The CDR3 spells CASRPMTGPQETQYF. CDR3 bases: TGTGCCAGCAGACCGATGACAGGACCTCAAGAGACCCAGTACTTC.

This clonotype has only a few counts. J is TRBJ2-2 and V is TRBV19; 7 nucleotides agree with TRBD2. The CDR3 consists of 16 residues. V shed 8 bases, J shed 1 base, and the junction held 10 bases outside the gene matches. Germline values: CDR1 LNHDA, CDR2 SQIVND (reference sequence). This CDR3 reads CASLNSQRGNTGELFF. The CDR3 nucleotides are TGTGCCAGTCTCAATTCTCAGCGGGGGAACACCGGGGAGCTGTTTTTT.

This chain connects TRBV4-3 to TRBJ2-1, with D possibly being TRBD1 (5 bases). V was cut by 0 bases and J by 4 bases, with 16 bases left in between. This CDR3 has 17 residues. In germline, CDR1 is LGHNA, CDR2 YSLEER. The CDR3 nucleotides are TGCGCCAGCAGCCAAGAAGAATTCCGGACACCGTACAATGAGCAGTTCTTC. It translates to CASSQEEFRTPYNEQFF.

This clonotype occurred many times. V and J are TRBV3-1 and TRBJ1-5; no clear D gene. The CDR3 has 13 amino acids. V lost 4 bases to trimming and J lost 2 bases, with 6 bases between them. Germline V gene sequence: CDR1 LGHDT, CDR2 YNNKEL (reference sequence). CDR3 in DNA: TGTGCCAGCAGCCCCGCAGGCAATCAGCCCCAGCATTTT. This sequence encodes CASSPAGNQPQHF.

This clonotype has ten or more counts. This sequence joins TRBV20-1 and TRBJ2-7; 7 bases map to TRBD2. Germline values: CDR1 DFQATT, CDR2 SNEGSKA (reference sequence). With 3 bases clipped from V and 2 bases from J, the junction kept 10 bases outside the gene matches. This CDR3 spans 15 amino acids. As DNA, the CDR3 is TGCAGTGCTAGTAGTCGGCGGGAGTTCCCCTACGAGCAGTACTTC. Its translation is CSASSRREFPYEQYF.

V is TRBV27 and J is TRBJ1-2, with 9 bases that match TRBD1. Germline trimming cut 6 bases from V and 4 bases from J; bases unmatched to any gene: 6. The CDR3 is made up of 14 amino acids. The germline V gene encodes CDR1 MNHEY and CDR2 SMNVEV (reference sequence). As DNA, the CDR3 is TGTGCCAGCAGGATTGGACAGGGGCGCTATGGCTACACCTTC. It codes for CASRIGQGRYGYTF.

Many counts were recorded for this clonotype. This chain joins TRBV6-5 and TRBJ1-6; 7 bases map to TRBD1. Unmatched junction bases numbered 9, after V lost 0 bases and J lost 13 bases. Germline V gives CDR1 MNHEY, CDR2 SVGAGI. The CDR3 extends over 15 amino acids. CDR3 DNA: TGTGCCAGCAGTTACTCGATAGGGACAGATCTCCCCCTCCACTTT. Translation: CASSYSIGTDLPLHF.

Ten or more counts support this clonotype. This chain links TRBV28 with TRBJ2-7; TRBD2 matches at 13 bases. V trimming: 4 bases; J trimming: 3 bases; junction bases outside the gene matches: 6. From germline, CDR1 is MDHEN and CDR2 SYDVKM. The CDR3 loop spans 16 amino acids. The CDR3 is CASSSPGLAGIYEQYF. DNA of the CDR3: TGTGCCAGCAGTTCCCCGGGACTAGCGGGAATCTACGAGCAGTACTTC.

The chain has TRBV27 and TRBJ2-1; TRBD2 agrees at 8 bases. The germline V gene encodes CDR1 MNHEY and CDR2 SMNVEV (reference sequence). There are 15 residues in the CDR3. After removal of 0 bases from V and 2 bases from J, the junction contained 0 bases not matched to a gene. CDR3 in DNA: TGTGCCAGCAGTTTATCTAGCGGGACCTACAATGAGCAGTTCTTC. Translation gives CASSLSSGTYNEQFF.

This clonotype has a count of ten or more. The chain is built from TRBV10-3 and TRBJ2-5, with 11 positions matching TRBD2. After removal of 6 bases from V and 5 bases from J, the junction contained 8 bases not matched to a gene. Germline assignment: CDR1 ENHRY and CDR2 SYGVKD. This CDR3 has 15 amino acids. Here the CDR3 DNA reads TGTGCCATCAGGGAGACACTAGCGGGAGTGGAGACCCAGTACTTC. Amino acids: CAIRETLAGVETQYF.

On this clonotype: This may stem from a read error, because a much larger clone lies one nucleotide away. The rearrangement joins TRBV2 to TRBJ1-6; 8 bases are a match to TRBD1. This CDR3 spans 14 amino acids. Unmatched junction bases numbered 5, after V lost 6 bases and J lost 7 bases. Germline V CDR1 and CDR2: SNHLY, FYNNEI. Here the CDR3 DNA reads TGTGCCAGCAGGGATAACAGGGGGAATTCACCCCTCCACTTT. This codes for CASRDNRGNSPLHF.

This clonotype was found many times. V usage is TRBV28 and J usage is TRBJ1-2; tentative D call: TRBD1 (5 bases). Germline CDR1 and CDR2: MDHEN and SYDVKM. The CDR3 is 13 residues long. V dropped 2 bases and J dropped 8 bases, with 12 bases sitting between them. CDR3 in amino acids: CASSLPGGKGYTF. In DNA, the CDR3 is TGTGCCAGCAGTTTACCGGGGGGGAAAGGCTACACCTTC.

The chain carries TRBV20-1 and TRBJ2-4; possible D gene TRBD1, 5 bases. This CDR3 has 15 amino acids. CDR1 and CDR2 (germline): DFQATT, SNEGSKA (reference sequence). Trimming took 1 base from V and 6 from J, leaving 16 bases between them. CDR3 in amino acids: CSARVRGWGLNIQYF. CDR3 in DNA: TGCAGTGCTAGAGTAAGGGGATGGGGCCTAAACATTCAGTACTTC.

Remarks on this clonotype: A single base separates this from a much larger clone, so it may be a read error. The V gene is TRBV30, the J gene TRBJ2-2; D uncertain. The CDR3 contains 13 residues. V was pared by 3 bases and J by 9 bases, with 14 bases between. Germline V gene lookup returns CDR1 GTSNPN and CDR2 SVGIG (reference sequence). CDR3 loop: CAWRLGEPRELFF. CDR3 nucleotides: TGTGCCTGGAGACTTGGAGAGCCCCGGGAGCTGTTTTTT.

This clonotype was observed many times. The chain uses TRBV7-2 and TRBJ2-5, with D uncertain. This CDR3 region has 13 residues. V was shortened by 2 bases and J by 3 bases, with 7 bases between the two germline ends. Per the germline V gene, CDR1 is SGHTA and CDR2 is FQGNSA. Here the CDR3 DNA reads TGTGCCAGCAGCTTATACCAGGAAGAGACCCAGTACTTC. As protein: CASSLYQEETQYF.

This clonotype was observed a handful of times. V gene TRBV25-1 combines with J gene TRBJ2-1; 10 bases match TRBD1. The CDR3 totals 16 residues. The trim removed 1 base at V and 3 bases at J, leaving 3 bases unmatched. The germline CDR1 and CDR2 sequences are MGHDK and SYGVNS. The CDR3 region is CASSESTGGYYNEQFF. The CDR3 DNA is TGTGCCAGCAGTGAATCGACAGGGGGCTACTACAATGAGCAGTTCTTC. Supplemented by reference TRBV25-1 and TRBJ2-1, the full variable domain reads EADIYQTPRYLVIGTGKKITLECSQTMGHDKMYWYQQDPGMELHLIHYSYGVNSTEKGDLSSESTVSRIRTEHFPLTLESARPSHTSQYLCASSESTGGYYNEQFFGPGTRLTVL.

The chain has TRBV28 and TRBJ1-2; the match to TRBD1 covers 8 bases. The germline gives CDR1 MDHEN, CDR2 SYDVKM. Unmatched junction bases numbered 9, after V lost 5 bases and J lost 7 bases. The length of the CDR3 is 14 residues. The CDR3 DNA is TGTGCCAGCAGTCGACCAGGGGGCACGGGTGGCTACACCTTC. Amino acids: CASSRPGGTGGYTF.

In this sample, this clonotype turned up many times. The genes are TRBV28 and TRBJ2-7, with 9 bases lining up with TRBD2. The CDR3 is 15 residues long. V lost 9 bases, J lost 7 bases, and 16 bases stayed unmatched. Germline V lookup: CDR1 MDHEN, CDR2 SYDVKM. The CDR3 DNA sequence: TGTGCCAGTGGACACCCGTTAGCGGGAGTGTGGGAGCAGTACTTC. Its translation: CASGHPLAGVWEQYF.